This T cell receptor beta chain appears in the sequencing data of a study of T cell clonotyping in hematopoietic cell transplantation. Study-wide findings and caveats: CD4 and CD8 repertoire contributions could not be separated without sorting.

In its sample, this clone was seen once. Its antigen is still unknown. The method was immunoSEQ multiplex PCR; TCRdb's version includes in-frame clones alone and lacks a portion of them. The profile shows roughly 27,000 clones, roughly 95% of them singletons. Sequenced input: peripheral blood mononuclear cells. The TCR was taken from a man in his fifties in good health. Some clones in this sample may be carry-over from other donors' samples.

For the CDR3, the DNA is TGTGCCAGCAGCTTGAAACAGGATGACTATGGCTACACCTTC. Translation: CASSLKQDDYGYTF. The gene calls are TRBV5-4 and TRBJ1-2, with D perhaps matching TRBD1 (5 bases). Trimming took off 1 base at V and 3 bases at J, with 10 bases between the two ends. The CDR3 has 14 amino acids. Germline V gene sequence: CDR1 SGHNT, CDR2 YYREEE (reference sequence).